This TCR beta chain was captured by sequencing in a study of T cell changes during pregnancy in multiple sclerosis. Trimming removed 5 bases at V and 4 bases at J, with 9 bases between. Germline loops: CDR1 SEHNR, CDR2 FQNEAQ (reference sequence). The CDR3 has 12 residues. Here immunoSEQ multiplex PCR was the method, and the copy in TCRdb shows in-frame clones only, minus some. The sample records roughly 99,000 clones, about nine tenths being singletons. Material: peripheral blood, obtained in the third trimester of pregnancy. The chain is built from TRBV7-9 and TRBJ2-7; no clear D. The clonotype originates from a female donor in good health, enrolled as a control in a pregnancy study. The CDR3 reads CASSAQAYEQYF. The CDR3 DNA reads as TGTGCCAGCAGCGCCCAAGCTTACGAGCAGTACTTC.